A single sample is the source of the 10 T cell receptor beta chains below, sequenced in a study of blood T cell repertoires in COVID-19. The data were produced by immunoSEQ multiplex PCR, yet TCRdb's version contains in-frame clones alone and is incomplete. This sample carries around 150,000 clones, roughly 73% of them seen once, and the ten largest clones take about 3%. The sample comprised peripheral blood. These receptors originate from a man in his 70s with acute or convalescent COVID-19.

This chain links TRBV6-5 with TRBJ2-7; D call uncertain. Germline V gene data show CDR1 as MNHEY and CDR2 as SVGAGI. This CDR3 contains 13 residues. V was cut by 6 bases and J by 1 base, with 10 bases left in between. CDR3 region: CASSRSVSYEQYF. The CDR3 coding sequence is TGTGCCAGCAGCAGATCCGTGTCCTACGAGCAGTACTTC.

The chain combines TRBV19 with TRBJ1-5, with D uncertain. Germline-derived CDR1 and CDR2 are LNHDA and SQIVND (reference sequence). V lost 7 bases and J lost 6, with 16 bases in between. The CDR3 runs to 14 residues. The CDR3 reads CASTVVDAGQPQHF. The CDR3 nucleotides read TGTGCCAGTACGGTTGTCGATGCGGGTCAGCCCCAGCATTTT.

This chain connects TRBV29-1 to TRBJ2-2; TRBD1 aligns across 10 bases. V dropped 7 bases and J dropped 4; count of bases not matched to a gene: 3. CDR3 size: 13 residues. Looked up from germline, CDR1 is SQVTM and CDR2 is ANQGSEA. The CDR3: CSARTGGTGELFF. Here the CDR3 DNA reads TGCAGCGCTCGGACAGGGGGCACCGGGGAGCTGTTTTTT.

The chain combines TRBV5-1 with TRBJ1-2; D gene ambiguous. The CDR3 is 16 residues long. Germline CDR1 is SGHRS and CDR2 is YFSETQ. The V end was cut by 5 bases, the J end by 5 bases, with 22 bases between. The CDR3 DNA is TGCGCCAGCAGTCCCACGTCCGGGAGTTCGTTATATGGCTACACCTTC. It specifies CASSPTSGSSLYGYTF.

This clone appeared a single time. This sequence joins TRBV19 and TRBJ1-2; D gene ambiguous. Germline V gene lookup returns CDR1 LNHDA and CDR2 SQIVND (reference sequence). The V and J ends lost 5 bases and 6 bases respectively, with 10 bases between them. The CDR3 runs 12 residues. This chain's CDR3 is CASSPGLHGYTF. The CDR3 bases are TGTGCCAGTAGTCCCGGACTCCATGGCTACACCTTC.

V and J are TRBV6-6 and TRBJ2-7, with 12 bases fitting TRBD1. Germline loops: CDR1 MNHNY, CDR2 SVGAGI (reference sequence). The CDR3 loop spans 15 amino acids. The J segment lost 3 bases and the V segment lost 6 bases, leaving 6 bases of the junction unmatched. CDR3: CASRWGTGGNYEQYF. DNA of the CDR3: TGTGCCAGCAGGTGGGGGACAGGGGGCAACTACGAGCAGTACTTC.

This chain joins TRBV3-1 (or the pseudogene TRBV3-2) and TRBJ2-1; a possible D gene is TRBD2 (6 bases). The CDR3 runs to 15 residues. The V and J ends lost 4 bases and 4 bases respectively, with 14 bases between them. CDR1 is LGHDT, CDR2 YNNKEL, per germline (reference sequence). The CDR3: CASSPLRGEYNEQFF. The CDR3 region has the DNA TGTGCCAGCAGCCCCCTGCGGGGAGAGTACAATGAGCAGTTCTTC.

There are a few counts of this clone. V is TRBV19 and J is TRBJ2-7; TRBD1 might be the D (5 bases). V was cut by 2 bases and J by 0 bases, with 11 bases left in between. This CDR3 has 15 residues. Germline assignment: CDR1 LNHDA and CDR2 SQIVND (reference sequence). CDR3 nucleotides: TGTGCCAGTAGTATAATGCAGGGTTACTCCTACGAGCAGTACTTC. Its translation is CASSIMQGYSYEQYF.

CDR3 in DNA: TGTGCCAGCAGTTCCTCCTTTGGAGCTCGCGAGCAGTACTTC. It codes for CASSSSFGAREQYF. The gene calls are TRBV6-5 and TRBJ2-7; D not resolved. Germline CDR1 and CDR2: MNHEY and SVGAGI. The CDR3 is 14 amino acids. Trimming stripped 4 bases from V and 6 bases from J, with 16 bases between.

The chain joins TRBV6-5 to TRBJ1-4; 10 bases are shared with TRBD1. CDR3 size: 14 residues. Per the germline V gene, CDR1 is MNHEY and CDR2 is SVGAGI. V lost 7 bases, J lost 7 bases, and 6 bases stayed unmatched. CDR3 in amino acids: CASTLGTGAEKLFF. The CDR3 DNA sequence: TGTGCCAGCACTTTGGGGACAGGGGCTGAAAAACTGTTTTTT.